The present entry profiles one T cell receptor (beta chain) with its context. Antigen specificity is unknown. The data stem from a study of T cell responses to AZD1222 COVID-19 vaccine. Overall study findings and caveats: Clonal diversity was possibly underestimated; the donors were predominantly white British and more often female. After the peak T cell response, and only then, were repertoires sampled.

Profiling relied on immunoSEQ multiplex PCR, and the TCRdb table lists in-frame clones only, not all of them. The table has roughly 110,000 clones, 70% to 90% seen once. The CDR3 sequence is 17 residues long. CDR1 and CDR2 (germline): MNHEY, SMNVEV (reference sequence). V lost 4 bases to trimming and J lost 2 bases, with 21 bases between them. The specimen comprised peripheral blood, sampled 28 days after the second AZD1222 dose. This rearrangement joins TRBV27 to TRBJ2-7, with D possibly matching TRBD1 (5 bases). The TCR was taken from an adult who received the AZD1222 COVID-19 vaccine. The chain's CDR3 is CASSSFAGQGSPYEQYF. CDR3 nucleotides: TGTGCCAGCAGTTCTTTCGCCGGCCAGGGTAGCCCCTACGAGCAGTACTTC.